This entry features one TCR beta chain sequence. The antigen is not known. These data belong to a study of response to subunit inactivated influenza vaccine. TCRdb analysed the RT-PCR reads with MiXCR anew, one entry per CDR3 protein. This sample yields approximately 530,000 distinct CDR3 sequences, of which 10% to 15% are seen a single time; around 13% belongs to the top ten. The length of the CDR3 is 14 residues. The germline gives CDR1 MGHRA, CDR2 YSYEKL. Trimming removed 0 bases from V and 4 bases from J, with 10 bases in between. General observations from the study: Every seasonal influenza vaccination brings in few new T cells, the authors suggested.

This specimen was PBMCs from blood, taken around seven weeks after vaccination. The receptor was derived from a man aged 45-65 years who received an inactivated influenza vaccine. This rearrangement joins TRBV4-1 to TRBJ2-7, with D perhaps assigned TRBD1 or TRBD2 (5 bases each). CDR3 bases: TGCGCCAGCAGCCAAGAAGAGGGGCCTTACGAGCAGTACTTC. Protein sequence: CASSQEEGPYEQYF.